A selection of T cell receptor beta chains follows, all from one sample in a study of control samples from healthy donors and cancer patients. The assay was immunoSEQ multiplex PCR, and TCRdb's table has in-frame clones only and misses some. The sample gives about 140,000 clones, 80% to 95% of which show up once; approximately 10% is in the top ten. The specimen was blood. Every receptor here comes from a man aged 25 to 45 in good health. The CDR3 runs from the conserved cysteine through the conserved F or W.

TRBV18	TRBJ2-6	CASSQTGAGANVLTF
TRBV6-2/TRBV6-3	TRBJ2-1	CASSAGTSGRPNEQFF
TRBV28	TRBJ2-1	CASRRTSGRLGNEQFF
TRBV28	TRBJ1-6	CASSVSQDGYNSPLHF
TRBV11-2	TRBJ1-5	CASSLGTGSINQPQHF
TRBV30	TRBJ2-1	CAWSAGTSPYNEQFF
TRBV3-1/TRBV3-2	TRBJ2-5	CASNSGQGETQYF
TRBV29-1	TRBJ1-2	CSVLGYGYTF
TRBV7-3	TRBJ1-2	CASSPSDRVWGYTF
TRBV20-1	TRBJ2-3	CSASAGGPVMDTQYF
TRBV9	TRBJ2-2	CASTPRGDTGELFF
TRBV7-9	TRBJ1-4	CASGKDRNNEKLFF
TRBV4-1	TRBJ1-1	CASSQQRMNTEAFF
TRBV7-2	TRBJ1-1	CASSLGTGTEAFF
TRBV2	TRBJ2-1	CASTPPGLADNEQFF
TRBV7-9	TRBJ2-1	CASSLAGIPNEQFF
TRBV30	TRBJ2-2	CAWMQGALDTGELFF
TRBV5-1	TRBJ1-2	CASSRQTGSNYGYTF
TRBV30	TRBJ2-5	CAWSGGVQETQYF
TRBV7-8	TRBJ2-7	CASSLGGSYDQYF
TRBV5-5	TRBJ2-7	CASSSPGQIYEQYF
TRBV7-9	TRBJ2-3	CASSYPQNLPTDTQYF